A single sample gave rise to the 17 T cell receptor beta chains below, sequenced in a study of control samples from healthy donors and cancer patients. This table comes from immunoSEQ multiplex PCR, and its TCRdb copy is limited to in-frame clones, with some not included. The profile covers under 50,000 clones, with roughly 86% appearing a single time and roughly 10% taken by the ten largest. Sequencing was done on a sample of PBMCs. These receptors were taken from a woman between 55 and 75 years old with lung cancer.

The rearrangement links TRBV7-6 to TRBJ2-7, with D tentatively TRBD1 (5 bases). V dropped 1 base and J dropped 0 bases, with 13 bases sitting between them. Germline V gene lookup returns CDR1 SGHVS and CDR2 FNYEAQ. The CDR3 contains 16 residues. Here the CDR3 reads CASSLELAGHSYEQYF. The CDR3 DNA reads as TGTGCCAGCAGCTTAGAACTGGCAGGACACTCCTACGAGCAGTACTTC.

This sequence joins TRBV7-3 and TRBJ1-2, with D unclear. The CDR3 runs 14 residues. The V and J ends lost 5 bases and 4 bases respectively, with 14 bases between them. Germline V gives CDR1 SGHTA, CDR2 FQGTGA. The CDR3 sequence: CASSVDRTSYGYTF. CDR3 coding DNA: TGTGCCAGCAGCGTAGACCGAACCTCCTATGGCTACACCTTC.

The genes are TRBV7-2 and TRBJ2-2; D remains unclear. V was pared by 3 bases and J by 3 bases, with 8 bases between. The CDR3 is made up of 14 amino acids. Germline V gene sequence: CDR1 SGHTA, CDR2 FQGNSA. The CDR3 nucleotides are TGTGCCAGCAGCTTGGTATCTGACACCGGGGAGCTGTTTTTT. It encodes CASSLVSDTGELFF.

The chain employs TRBV24-1 and TRBJ2-7; TRBD1 matches at 10 bases. The V gene's germline CDR1 is KGHDR and CDR2 SFDVKD. V shed 7 bases, J shed 2 bases, and the junction held 4 bases outside the gene matches. The CDR3 loop spans 14 amino acids. In nucleotides, the CDR3 is TGTGCCACCAGGGGGACAGGGGAGACCTACGAGCAGTACTTC. It encodes CATRGTGETYEQYF.

This clone was counted a few times. Other DNA sequences in this sample translate to the same CDR3. V is TRBV6-5 and J is TRBJ2-7; no clear D gene. The CDR3 runs 11 residues. V lost 3 bases and J 5 bases, leaving 5 bases between the germline ends. CDR1 is MNHEY and CDR2 is SVGAGI in the germline V gene. In nucleotides, the CDR3 is TGTGCCAGCAGTTATTTGAACGAGCAGTACTTC. Translated, it gives CASSYLNEQYF.

This clone appeared a few times. The V gene is TRBV5-1, the J gene TRBJ2-1; 7 nucleotides match TRBD2. V was pared by 2 bases and J by 0 bases, with 5 bases of the junction left unmatched. This CDR3 spans 16 amino acids. From germline, CDR1 is SGHRS and CDR2 YFSETQ. In DNA form, the CDR3 reads TGCGCCAGCAGCTTTGACGGGGGGAGCTCCTACAATGAGCAGTTCTTC. It is translated as CASSFDGGSSYNEQFF.

This chain uses TRBV6-6 with TRBJ2-1; a weak D match, TRBD1 (5 bases). The CDR3 has 16 amino acids. V was clipped by 0 bases and J by 0 bases, with 9 bases between them. Germline V CDR1 and CDR2: MNHNY, SVGAGI (reference sequence). In nucleotides, the CDR3 is TGTGCCAGCAGTTACTCCCCAGACAGCTCCTACAATGAGCAGTTCTTC. It encodes CASSYSPDSSYNEQFF.

The chain combines TRBV27 with TRBJ1-1; D is unresolved. The CDR3 is 15 residues long. Germline V gene data show CDR1 as MNHEY and CDR2 as SMNVEV (reference sequence). Between the trimmed V and J ends, which lost 2 bases and 2 bases, there was a span of 12 bases. CDR3 sequence (DNA): TGTGCCAGCAGTTTAAGGCCCGGGATTAACACTGAAGCTTTCTTT. Protein product: CASSLRPGINTEAFF.

The chain employs TRBV5-1 and TRBJ2-5, with a tentative D call TRBD1 (5 bases). The CDR3 runs to 14 residues. Trimming cost V 4 bases and J 3 bases, with 13 bases left between them. Germline assignment: CDR1 SGHRS and CDR2 YFSETQ. CDR3 DNA: TGCGCCAGCAGCCCCCCCCAGGGTGAAGAGACCCAGTACTTC. It codes for CASSPPQGEETQYF. The complete variable domain, with remaining parts taken from reference TRBV5-1 and TRBJ2-5, reads KAGVTQTPRYLIKTRGQQVTLSCSPISGHRSVSWYQQTPGQGLQFLFEYFSETQRNKGNFPGRFSGRQFSNSRSEMNVSTLELGDSALYLCASSPPQGEETQYFGPGTRLLVL.

V usage is TRBV7-2 and J usage is TRBJ2-2; D not resolved. Germline V gene lookup returns CDR1 SGHTA and CDR2 FQGNSA. This CDR3 region has 13 residues. Trimming took 5 bases from V and 8 from J, leaving 12 bases between them. The CDR3 is CASSPREAGELFF. CDR3 bases: TGTGCCAGCAGCCCTAGAGAGGCTGGGGAGCTGTTTTTT.

This rearrangement joins TRBV16 to TRBJ2-5, with 7 bases aligning to TRBD1. CDR3 length: 13 amino acids. Germline CDR1 KGHSY, CDR2 FQNENV. Germline trimming cut 0 bases from V and 5 bases from J; bases unmatched to any gene: 0. The CDR3 region is CASSQSQGETQYF. CDR3 DNA sequence: TGTGCCAGCAGCCAATCACAGGGGGAGACCCAGTACTTC.

The rearrangement uses TRBV27 and TRBJ2-5; tentatively, D is TRBD1 (5 bases). Trimming cost V 8 bases and J 5 bases, with 21 bases left between them. The CDR3 is made up of 15 amino acids. The germline V gene encodes CDR1 MNHEY and CDR2 SMNVEV (reference sequence). The CDR3 is CASGAGQGRLETQYF. DNA for the CDR3: TGTGCCAGCGGTGCAGGTCAGGGTAGGCTGGAGACCCAGTACTTC.

This sequence joins TRBV10-2 and TRBJ2-5; 7 bases are shared with TRBD1. Germline CDR1 is WSHSY and CDR2 is SAAADI. The ends lost 4 bases at V and 5 bases at J; junction bases unmatched: 7. This CDR3 has 14 residues. This CDR3 is CASSATGVRETQYF. The CDR3 nucleotides are TGCGCCAGCAGTGCTACAGGGGTGAGGGAGACCCAGTACTTC.

The CDR3 DNA follows: TGCGCCAGCAGCCATACGACAGGGCGGGACGGCAGAGAGACCCAGTACTTC. Its protein is CASSHTTGRDGRETQYF. The chain carries TRBV4-1 and TRBJ2-5, with D maybe TRBD1 (7 bases). The CDR3 extends over 17 amino acids. The germline gives CDR1 MGHRA, CDR2 YSYEKL. The V end lost 3 bases, the J end lost 4 bases, and 21 bases lay between the germline ends.

V usage is TRBV6-5 and J usage is TRBJ1-2; the D is unclear. CDR1 is MNHEY and CDR2 is SVGAGI in the germline V gene. The CDR3 is made up of 13 amino acids. V was shortened by 8 bases and J by 2 bases, with 12 bases between the two germline ends. The CDR3, as DNA: TGTGCCAGCGGTTGGGGTGGCAACTATGGCTACACCTTC. Protein sequence: CASGWGGNYGYTF.

V and J are TRBV19 and TRBJ2-2, with 8 nucleotides matching TRBD1. V was clipped by 5 bases and J by 4 bases; unmatched bases: 9. The CDR3 runs 16 residues. Germline CDR1 LNHDA, CDR2 SQIVND (reference sequence). CDR3 nucleotide sequence: TGTGCCAGTAGTGGAGGGCAGGGGGCAGGCACCGGGGAGCTGTTTTTT. Translating gives CASSGGQGAGTGELFF.

This chain links TRBV11-2 with TRBJ2-1; no clear D. Germline values: CDR1 SGHAT, CDR2 FQNNGV. This CDR3 contains 11 residues. The V end lost 8 bases, the J end lost 7 bases, and 9 bases lay between the germline ends. CDR3 coding DNA: TGTGCCAGCGCTATGTCAAATGAGCAGTTCTTC. This sequence encodes CASAMSNEQFF. The variable domain in full, with the rest retrieved from reference TRBV11-2 and TRBJ2-1, is EAGVAQSPRYKIIEKRQSVAFWCNPISGHATLYWYQQILGQGPKLLIQFQNNGVVDDSQLPKDRFSAERLKGVDSTLKIQPAKLEDSAVYLCASAMSNEQFFGPGTRLTVL.